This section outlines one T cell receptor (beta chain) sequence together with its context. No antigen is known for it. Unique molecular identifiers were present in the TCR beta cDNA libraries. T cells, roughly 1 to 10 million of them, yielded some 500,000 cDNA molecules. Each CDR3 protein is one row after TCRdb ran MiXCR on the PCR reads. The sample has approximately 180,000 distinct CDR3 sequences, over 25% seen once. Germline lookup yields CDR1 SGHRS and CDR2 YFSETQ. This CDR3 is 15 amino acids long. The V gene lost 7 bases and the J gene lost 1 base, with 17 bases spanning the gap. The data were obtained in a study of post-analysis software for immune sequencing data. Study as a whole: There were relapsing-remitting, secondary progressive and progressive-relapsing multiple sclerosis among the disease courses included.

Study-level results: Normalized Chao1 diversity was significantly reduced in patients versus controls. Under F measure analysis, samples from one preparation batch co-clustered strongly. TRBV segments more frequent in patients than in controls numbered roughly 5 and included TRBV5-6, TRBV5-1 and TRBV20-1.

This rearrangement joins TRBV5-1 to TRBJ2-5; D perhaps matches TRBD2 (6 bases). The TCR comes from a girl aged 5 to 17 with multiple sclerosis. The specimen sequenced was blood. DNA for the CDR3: TGCGCCAGCGGCCCAGAGGGACTGGGCCAAGAGACCCAGTACTTC. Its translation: CASGPEGLGQETQYF.